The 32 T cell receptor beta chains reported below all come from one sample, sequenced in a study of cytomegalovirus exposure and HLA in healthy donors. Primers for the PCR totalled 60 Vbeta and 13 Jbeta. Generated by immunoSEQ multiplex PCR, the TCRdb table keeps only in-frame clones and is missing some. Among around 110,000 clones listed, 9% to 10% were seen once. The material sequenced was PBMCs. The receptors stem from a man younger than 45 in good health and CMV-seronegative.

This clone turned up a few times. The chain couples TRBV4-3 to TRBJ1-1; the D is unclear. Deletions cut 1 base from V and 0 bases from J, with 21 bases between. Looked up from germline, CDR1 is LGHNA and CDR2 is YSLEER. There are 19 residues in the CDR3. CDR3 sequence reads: CASSQGYQVIKAMNTEAFF. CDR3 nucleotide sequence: TGCGCCAGCAGCCAAGGCTACCAGGTAATTAAAGCCATGAACACTGAAGCTTTCTTT.

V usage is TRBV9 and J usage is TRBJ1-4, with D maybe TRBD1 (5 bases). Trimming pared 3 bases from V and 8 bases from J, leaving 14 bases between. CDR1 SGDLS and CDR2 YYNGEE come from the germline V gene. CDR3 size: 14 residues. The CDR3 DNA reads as TGTGCCAGCAGCGAGGCAGGGTCCGACGAAAAACTGTTTTTT. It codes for CASSEAGSDEKLFF.

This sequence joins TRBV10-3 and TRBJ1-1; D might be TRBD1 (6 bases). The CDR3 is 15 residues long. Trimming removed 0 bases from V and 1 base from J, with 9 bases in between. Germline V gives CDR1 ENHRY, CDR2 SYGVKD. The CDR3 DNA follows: TGTGCCATCAGTGAGTCTGGGGGGGCGAACACTGAAGCTTTCTTT. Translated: CAISESGGANTEAFF.

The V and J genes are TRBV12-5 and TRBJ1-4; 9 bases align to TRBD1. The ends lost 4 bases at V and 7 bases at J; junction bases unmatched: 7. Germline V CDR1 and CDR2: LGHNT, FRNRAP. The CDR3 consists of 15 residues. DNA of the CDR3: TGTGCTAGTGGTTCACCCGGGACAGGGACTGAAAAACTGTTTTTT. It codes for CASGSPGTGTEKLFF.

The CDR3 spells CASGDTVLGEQYF. The CDR3 nucleotides read TGTGCTAGTGGTGACACGGTGCTCGGCGAGCAGTACTTC. J is TRBJ2-7 and V is TRBV12-5, with D unresolved. Per germline, CDR1 LGHNT and CDR2 FRNRAP. V shed 5 bases and J shed 6 bases, with 14 bases lying between them. This CDR3 has 13 amino acids. Looking up the rest from reference TRBV12-5 and TRBJ2-7 gives the full variable domain: DARVTQTPRHKVTEMGQEVTMRCQPILGHNTVFWYRQTMMQGLELLAYFRNRAPLDDSGMPKDRFSAEMPDATLATLKIQPSEPRDSAVYFCASGDTVLGEQYFGPGTRLTVT.

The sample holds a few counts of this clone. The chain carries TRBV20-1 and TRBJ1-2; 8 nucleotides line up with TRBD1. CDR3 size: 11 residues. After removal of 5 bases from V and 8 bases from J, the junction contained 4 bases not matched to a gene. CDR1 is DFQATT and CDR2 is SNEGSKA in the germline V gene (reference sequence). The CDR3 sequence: CSADRGSGYTF. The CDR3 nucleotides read TGCAGTGCTGACAGGGGTTCGGGCTACACCTTC.

The CDR3 spells CAISESPRDQPQHF. The CDR3 bases are TGTGCCATCAGTGAGTCGCCCAGGGATCAGCCCCAGCATTTT. The chain uses TRBV10-3 and TRBJ1-5; D is perhaps TRBD1 (5 bases). Between the trimmed V and J ends, which lost 0 bases and 5 bases, there was a span of 8 bases. Germline V gene sequence: CDR1 ENHRY, CDR2 SYGVKD. The CDR3 runs 14 residues.

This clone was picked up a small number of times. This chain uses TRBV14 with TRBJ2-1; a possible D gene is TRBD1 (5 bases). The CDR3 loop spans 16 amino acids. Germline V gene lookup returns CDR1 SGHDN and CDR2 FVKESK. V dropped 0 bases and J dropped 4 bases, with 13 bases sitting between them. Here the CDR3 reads CASSQDLIQGYNEQFF. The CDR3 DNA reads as TGTGCCAGCAGCCAAGATCTTATCCAGGGTTACAATGAGCAGTTCTTC.

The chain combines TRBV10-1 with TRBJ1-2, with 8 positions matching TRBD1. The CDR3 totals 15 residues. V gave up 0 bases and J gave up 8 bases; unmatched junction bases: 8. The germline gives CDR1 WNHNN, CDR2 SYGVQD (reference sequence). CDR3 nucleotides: TGCGCCAGCAGTGAGTCGAGGCAGGGGGCGCGAGGCTACACCTTC. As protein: CASSESRQGARGYTF.

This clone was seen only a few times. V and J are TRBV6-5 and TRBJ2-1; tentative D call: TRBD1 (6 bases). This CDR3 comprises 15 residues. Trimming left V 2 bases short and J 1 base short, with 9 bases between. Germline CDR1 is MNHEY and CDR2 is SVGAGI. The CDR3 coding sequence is TGTGCCAGCAGTTACAAGGGGGTGTCCTACAATGAGCAGTTCTTC. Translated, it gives CASSYKGVSYNEQFF.

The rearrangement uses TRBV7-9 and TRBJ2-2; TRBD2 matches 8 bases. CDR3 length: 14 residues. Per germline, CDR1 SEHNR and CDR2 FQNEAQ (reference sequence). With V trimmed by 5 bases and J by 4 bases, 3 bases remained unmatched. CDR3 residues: CASSRLASTGELFF. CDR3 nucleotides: TGTGCCAGCAGCAGACTAGCGAGCACCGGGGAGCTGTTTTTT.

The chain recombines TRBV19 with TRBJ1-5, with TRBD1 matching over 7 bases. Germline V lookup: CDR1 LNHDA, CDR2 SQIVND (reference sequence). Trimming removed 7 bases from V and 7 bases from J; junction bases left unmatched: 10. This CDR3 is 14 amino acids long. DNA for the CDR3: TGTGCCAGTATGGAGACAGGGTTGATACAGCCCCAGCATTTT. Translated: CASMETGLIQPQHF.

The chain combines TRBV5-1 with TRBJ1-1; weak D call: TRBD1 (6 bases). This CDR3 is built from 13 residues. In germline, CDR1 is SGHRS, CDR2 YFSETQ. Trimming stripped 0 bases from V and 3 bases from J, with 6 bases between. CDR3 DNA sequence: TGCGCCAGCAGCTTGGACAGGGACACTGAAGCTTTCTTT. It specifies CASSLDRDTEAFF.

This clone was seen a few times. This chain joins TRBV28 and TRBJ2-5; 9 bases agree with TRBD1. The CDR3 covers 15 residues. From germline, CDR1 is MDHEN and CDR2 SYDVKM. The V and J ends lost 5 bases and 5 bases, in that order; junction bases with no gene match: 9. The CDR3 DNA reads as TGTGCCAGCAGTACCCTGACAGGGGGGATCGAGACCCAGTACTTC. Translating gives CASSTLTGGIETQYF.

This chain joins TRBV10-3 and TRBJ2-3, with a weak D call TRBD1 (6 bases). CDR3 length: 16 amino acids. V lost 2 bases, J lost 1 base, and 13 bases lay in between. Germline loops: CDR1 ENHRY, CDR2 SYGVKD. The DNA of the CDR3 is TGTGCCATCAGTGAGGGCAGGGGATTTGGCACAGATACGCAGTATTTT. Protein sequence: CAISEGRGFGTDTQYF.

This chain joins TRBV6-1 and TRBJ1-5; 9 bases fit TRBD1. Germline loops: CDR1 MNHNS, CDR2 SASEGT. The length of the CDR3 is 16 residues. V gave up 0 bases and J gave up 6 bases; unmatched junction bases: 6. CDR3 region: CASSEALQGARQPQHF. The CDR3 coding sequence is TGTGCCAGCAGTGAAGCGTTACAGGGGGCTCGTCAGCCCCAGCATTTT.

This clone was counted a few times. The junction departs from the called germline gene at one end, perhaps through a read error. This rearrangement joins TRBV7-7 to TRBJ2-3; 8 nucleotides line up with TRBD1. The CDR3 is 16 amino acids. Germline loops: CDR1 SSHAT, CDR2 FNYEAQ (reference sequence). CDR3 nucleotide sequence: TGTGCTAGCAGCCCCACAGGGGACAGGAGTTCAGATACGCAGTATTTT. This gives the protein CASSPTGDRSSDTQYF.

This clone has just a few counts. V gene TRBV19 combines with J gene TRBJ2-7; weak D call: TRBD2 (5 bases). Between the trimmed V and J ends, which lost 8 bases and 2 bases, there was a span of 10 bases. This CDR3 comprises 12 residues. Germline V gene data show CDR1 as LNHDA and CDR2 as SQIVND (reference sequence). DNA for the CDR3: TGTGCCAGTGGGAGCGGAACCTACGAGCAGTACTTC. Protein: CASGSGTYEQYF.

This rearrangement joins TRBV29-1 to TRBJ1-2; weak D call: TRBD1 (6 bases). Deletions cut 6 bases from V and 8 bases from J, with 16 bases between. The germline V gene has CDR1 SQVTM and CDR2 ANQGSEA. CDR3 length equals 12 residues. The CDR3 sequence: CSVPHRVGGYTF. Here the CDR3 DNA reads TGCAGCGTCCCTCACAGGGTGGGGGGCTACACCTTC.

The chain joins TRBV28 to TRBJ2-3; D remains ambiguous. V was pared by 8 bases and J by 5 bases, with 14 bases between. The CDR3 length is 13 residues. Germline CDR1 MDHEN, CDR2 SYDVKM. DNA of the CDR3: TGTGCCAGCCTCCGTGCCGGCGGAGATACGCAGTATTTT. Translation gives CASLRAGGDTQYF.

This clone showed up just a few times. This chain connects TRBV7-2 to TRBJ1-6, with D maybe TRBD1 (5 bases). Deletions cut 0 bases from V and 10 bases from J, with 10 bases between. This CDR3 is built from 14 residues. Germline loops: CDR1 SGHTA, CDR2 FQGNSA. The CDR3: CASSLAGEHSPLHF. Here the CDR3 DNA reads TGTGCCAGCAGCTTAGCAGGGGAACACTCACCCCTCCACTTT. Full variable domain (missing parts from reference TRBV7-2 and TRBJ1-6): GAGVSQSPSNKVTEKGKDVELRCDPISGHTALYWYRQSLGQGLEFLIYFQGNSAPDKSGLPSDRFSAERTGGSVSTLTIQRTQQEDSAVYLCASSLAGEHSPLHFGNGTRLTVT.

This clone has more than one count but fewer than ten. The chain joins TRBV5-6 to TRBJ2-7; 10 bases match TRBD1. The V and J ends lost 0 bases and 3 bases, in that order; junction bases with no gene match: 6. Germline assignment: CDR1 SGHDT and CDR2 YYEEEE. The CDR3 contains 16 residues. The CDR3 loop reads CASSLAGTGVLYEQYF. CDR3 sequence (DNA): TGTGCCAGCAGCTTGGCGGGGACAGGGGTCCTCTACGAGCAGTACTTC.

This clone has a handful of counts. The CDR3 coding sequence is TGCGCCAGCAGCTTGGTTTCCGCAGGGATGGGCGGGGAGCTGTTTTTT. Its protein is CASSLVSAGMGGELFF. The chain combines TRBV5-1 with TRBJ2-2, with D possibly matching TRBD1 (5 bases). Germline loops: CDR1 SGHRS, CDR2 YFSETQ. Trimming removed 0 bases from V and 7 bases from J, with 16 bases in between. This CDR3 has 16 amino acids. Drawing the rest from reference TRBV5-1 and TRBJ2-2, the complete variable domain is KAGVTQTPRYLIKTRGQQVTLSCSPISGHRSVSWYQQTPGQGLQFLFEYFSETQRNKGNFPGRFSGRQFSNSRSEMNVSTLELGDSALYLCASSLVSAGMGGELFFGEGSRLTVL.

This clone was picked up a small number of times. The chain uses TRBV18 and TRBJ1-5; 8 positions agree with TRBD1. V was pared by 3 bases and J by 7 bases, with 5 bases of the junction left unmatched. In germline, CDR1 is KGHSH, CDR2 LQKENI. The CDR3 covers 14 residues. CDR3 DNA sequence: TGTGCCAGCTCACCTGGACAGGGTCCCCAGCCCCAGCATTTT. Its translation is CASSPGQGPQPQHF.

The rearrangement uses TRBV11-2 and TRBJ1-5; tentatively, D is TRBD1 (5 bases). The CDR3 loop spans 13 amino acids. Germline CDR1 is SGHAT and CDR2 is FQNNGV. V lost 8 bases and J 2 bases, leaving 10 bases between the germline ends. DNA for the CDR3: TGTGCCAGCGGCTCAGGGCGCAATCAGCCCCAGCATTTT. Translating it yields CASGSGRNQPQHF.

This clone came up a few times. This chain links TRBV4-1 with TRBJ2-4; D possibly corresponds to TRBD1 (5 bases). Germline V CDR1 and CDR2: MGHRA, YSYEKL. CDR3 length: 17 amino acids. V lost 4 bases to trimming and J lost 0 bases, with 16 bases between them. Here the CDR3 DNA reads TGCGCCAGCAGCCCAGGACAACCGACGGGAGCCAAAAACATTCAGTACTTC. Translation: CASSPGQPTGAKNIQYF.

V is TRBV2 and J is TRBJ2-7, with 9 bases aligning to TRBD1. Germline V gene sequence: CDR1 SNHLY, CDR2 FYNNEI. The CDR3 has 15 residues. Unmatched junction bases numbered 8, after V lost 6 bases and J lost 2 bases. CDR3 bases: TGTGCCAGCAGGGCCCCGGGACAGGGTACCTACGAGCAGTACTTC. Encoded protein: CASRAPGQGTYEQYF.

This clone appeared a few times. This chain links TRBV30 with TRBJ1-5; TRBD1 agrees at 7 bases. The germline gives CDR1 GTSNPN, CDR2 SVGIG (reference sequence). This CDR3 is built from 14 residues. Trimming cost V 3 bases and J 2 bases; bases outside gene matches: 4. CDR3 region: CAWSRGQGNQPQHF. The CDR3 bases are TGTGCCTGGAGCCGCGGACAGGGCAATCAGCCCCAGCATTTT.

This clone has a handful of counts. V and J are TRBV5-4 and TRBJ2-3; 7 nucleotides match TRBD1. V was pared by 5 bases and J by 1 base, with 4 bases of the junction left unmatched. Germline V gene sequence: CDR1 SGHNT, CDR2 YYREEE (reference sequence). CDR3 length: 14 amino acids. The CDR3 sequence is CASSFGQGTDTQYF. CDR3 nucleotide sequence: TGTGCCAGCAGTTTCGGACAGGGCACAGATACGCAGTATTTT. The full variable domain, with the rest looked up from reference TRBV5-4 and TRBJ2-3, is ETGVTQSPTHLIKTRGQQVTLRCSSQSGHNTVSWYQQALGQGPQFIFQYYREEENGRGNFPPRFSGLQFPNYSSELNVNALELDDSALYLCASSFGQGTDTQYFGPGTRLTVL.

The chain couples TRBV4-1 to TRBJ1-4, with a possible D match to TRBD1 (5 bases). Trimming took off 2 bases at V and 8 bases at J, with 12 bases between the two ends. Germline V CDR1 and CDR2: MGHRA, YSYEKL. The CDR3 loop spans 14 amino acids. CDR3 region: CASSQKGADEKLFF. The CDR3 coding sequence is TGCGCCAGCAGCCAAAAAGGGGCTGACGAAAAACTGTTTTTT.

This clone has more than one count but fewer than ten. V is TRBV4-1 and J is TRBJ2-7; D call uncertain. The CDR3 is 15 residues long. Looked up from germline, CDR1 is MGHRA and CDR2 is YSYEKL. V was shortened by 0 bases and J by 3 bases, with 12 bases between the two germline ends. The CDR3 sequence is CASSQEKLSIYEQYF. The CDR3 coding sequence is TGCGCCAGCAGCCAAGAGAAACTGTCTATCTACGAGCAGTACTTC.

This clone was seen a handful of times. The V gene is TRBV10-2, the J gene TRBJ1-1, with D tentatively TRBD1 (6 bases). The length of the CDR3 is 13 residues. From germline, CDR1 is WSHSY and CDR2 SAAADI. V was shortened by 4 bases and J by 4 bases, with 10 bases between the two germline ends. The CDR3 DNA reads TGCGCCAGCAGTGCTGGGGGCACCACTGAAGCTTTCTTT. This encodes CASSAGGTTEAFF.